These 2 T cell receptor beta chains were sequenced from one sample in a study of T cell repertoires in cytomegalovirus infection (dated 2019 in TCRdb). TCRdb shows the sequencer as Illumina HiSeq 1500. The public reads were run again by TCRdb, first through fastp at Q25 and then through MiXCR, and only productive beta chains were kept. Identical CDR3 proteins give one entry, which carries the most common genes and DNA. Across this sample there are 130,000 or so distinct CDR3 sequences, with about 6.5% seen only once. 15% to 20% of the sample rests with the top ten. Sequencing was performed on PBMCs. These receptor sequences come from a human donor in good health (CMV status not recorded). Some clones in this sample may be carry-over from other donors' samples.

This clonotype has a count of ten or more. CDR3 DNA: TGTGCCAGCAGCTCCGACAGGGCGAGGACTGAAGCTTTCTTT. Translated, it gives CASSSDRARTEAFF. The rearrangement joins TRBV7-8 to TRBJ1-1, with TRBD1 matching 7 bases. The CDR3 consists of 14 residues. After removal of 4 bases from V and 5 bases from J, the junction contained 7 bases not matched to a gene. Germline CDR1 reads SGHVS; CDR2 reads FQNEAQ.

This clonotype has at least ten counts. This chain joins TRBV7-2 and TRBJ2-1; TRBD2 aligns across 7 bases. With 5 bases clipped from V and 8 bases from J, the junction kept 12 bases outside the gene matches. Germline CDR1 reads SGHTA; CDR2 reads FQGNSA. The CDR3 has 15 amino acids. CDR3 in amino acids: CASSRQGLGSDEQFF. CDR3 nucleotide sequence: TGTGCCAGCAGCCGACAAGGACTAGGGTCAGATGAGCAGTTCTTC.